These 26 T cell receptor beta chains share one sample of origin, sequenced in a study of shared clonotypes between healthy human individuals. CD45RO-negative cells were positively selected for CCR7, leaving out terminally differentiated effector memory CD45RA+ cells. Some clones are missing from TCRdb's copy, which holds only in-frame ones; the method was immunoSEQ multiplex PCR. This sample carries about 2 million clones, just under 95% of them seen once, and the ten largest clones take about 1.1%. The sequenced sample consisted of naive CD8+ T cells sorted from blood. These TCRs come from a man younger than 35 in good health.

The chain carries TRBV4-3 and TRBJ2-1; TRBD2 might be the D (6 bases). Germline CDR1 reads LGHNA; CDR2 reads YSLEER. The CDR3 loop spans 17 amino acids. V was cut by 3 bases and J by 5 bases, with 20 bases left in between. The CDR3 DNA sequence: TGCGCCAGCAGCCACAGGGCGGGACTGGGGTCGGACAATGAGCAGTTCTTC. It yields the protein CASSHRAGLGSDNEQFF.

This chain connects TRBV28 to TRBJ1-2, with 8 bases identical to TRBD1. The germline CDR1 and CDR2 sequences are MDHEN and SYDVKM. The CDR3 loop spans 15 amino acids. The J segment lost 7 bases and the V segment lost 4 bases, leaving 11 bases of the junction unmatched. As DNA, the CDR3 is TGTGCCAGCAGTTCTCAGCTATACAGGGGGGGTGGCTACACCTTC. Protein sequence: CASSSQLYRGGGYTF.

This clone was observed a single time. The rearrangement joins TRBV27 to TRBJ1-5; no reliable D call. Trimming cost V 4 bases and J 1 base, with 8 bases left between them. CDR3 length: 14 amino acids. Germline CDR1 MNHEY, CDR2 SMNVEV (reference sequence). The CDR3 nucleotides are TGTGCCAGCAGTTCCTTTGACAGCAATCAGCCCCAGCATTTT. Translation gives CASSSFDSNQPQHF.

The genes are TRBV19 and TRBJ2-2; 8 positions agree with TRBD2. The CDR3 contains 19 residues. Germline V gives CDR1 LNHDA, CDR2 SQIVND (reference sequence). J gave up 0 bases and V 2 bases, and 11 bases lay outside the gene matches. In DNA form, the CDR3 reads TGTGCCAGTAGTATACAATATTGGCGGGAGGCCCCGAACACCGGGGAGCTGTTTTTT. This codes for CASSIQYWREAPNTGELFF.

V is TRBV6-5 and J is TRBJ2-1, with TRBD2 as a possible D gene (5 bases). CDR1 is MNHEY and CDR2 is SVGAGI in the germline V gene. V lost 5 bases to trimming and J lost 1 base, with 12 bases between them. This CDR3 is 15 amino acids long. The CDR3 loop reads CASSKDSASYNEQFF. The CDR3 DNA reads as TGTGCCAGCAGTAAGGACTCAGCATCCTACAATGAGCAGTTCTTC.

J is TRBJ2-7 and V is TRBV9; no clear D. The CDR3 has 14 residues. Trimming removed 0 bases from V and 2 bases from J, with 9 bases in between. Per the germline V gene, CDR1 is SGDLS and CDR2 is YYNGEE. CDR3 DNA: TGTGCCAGCAGCGTAGGGCTCTTTCCCTACGAGCAGTACTTC. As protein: CASSVGLFPYEQYF.

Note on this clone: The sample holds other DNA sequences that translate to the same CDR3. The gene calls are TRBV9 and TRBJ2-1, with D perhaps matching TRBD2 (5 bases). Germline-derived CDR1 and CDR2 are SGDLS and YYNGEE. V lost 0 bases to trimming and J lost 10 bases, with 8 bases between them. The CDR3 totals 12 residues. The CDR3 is CASSVAPGEQFF. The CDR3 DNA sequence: TGTGCCAGCAGCGTAGCTCCGGGGGAGCAGTTCTTC.

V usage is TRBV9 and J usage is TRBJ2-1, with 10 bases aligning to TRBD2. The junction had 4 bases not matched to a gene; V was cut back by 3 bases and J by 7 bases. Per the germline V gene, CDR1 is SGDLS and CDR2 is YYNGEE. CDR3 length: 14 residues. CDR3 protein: CASSGAGGPNEQFF. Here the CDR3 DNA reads TGTGCCAGCAGCGGAGCGGGAGGGCCGAATGAGCAGTTCTTC.

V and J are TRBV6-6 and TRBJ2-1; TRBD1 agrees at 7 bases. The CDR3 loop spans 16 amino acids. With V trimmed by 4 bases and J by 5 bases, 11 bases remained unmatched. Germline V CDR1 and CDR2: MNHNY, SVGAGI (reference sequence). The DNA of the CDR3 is TGTGCCAGCAGTTGGAGTTCCGGGACAGCAGACAATGAGCAGTTCTTC. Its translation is CASSWSSGTADNEQFF.

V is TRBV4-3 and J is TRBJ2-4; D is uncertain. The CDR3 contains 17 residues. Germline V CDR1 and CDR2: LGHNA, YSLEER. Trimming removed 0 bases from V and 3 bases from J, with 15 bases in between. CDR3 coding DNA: TGCGCCAGCAGCCAAGATCTTGGGGTGGAAGGCAAAAACATTCAGTACTTC. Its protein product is CASSQDLGVEGKNIQYF.

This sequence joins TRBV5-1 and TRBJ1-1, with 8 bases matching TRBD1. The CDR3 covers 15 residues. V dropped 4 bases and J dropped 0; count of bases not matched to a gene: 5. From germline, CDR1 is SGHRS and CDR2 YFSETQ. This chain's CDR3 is CASSRRQGLNTEAFF. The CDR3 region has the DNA TGCGCCAGCAGCCGTCGACAGGGGTTGAACACTGAAGCTTTCTTT.

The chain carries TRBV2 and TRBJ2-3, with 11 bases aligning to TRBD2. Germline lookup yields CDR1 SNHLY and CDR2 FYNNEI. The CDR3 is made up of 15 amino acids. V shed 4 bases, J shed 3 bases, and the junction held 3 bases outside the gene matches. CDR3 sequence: CASSGSGRGTDTQYF. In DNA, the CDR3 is TGTGCCAGCAGTGGTAGCGGGAGGGGTACAGATACGCAGTATTTT.

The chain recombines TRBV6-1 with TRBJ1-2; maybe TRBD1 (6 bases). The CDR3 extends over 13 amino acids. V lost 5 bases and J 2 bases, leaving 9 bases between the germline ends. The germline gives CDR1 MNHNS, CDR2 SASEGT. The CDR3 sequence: CASSWTANYGYTF. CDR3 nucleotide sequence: TGTGCCAGCAGTTGGACAGCAAACTATGGCTACACCTTC.

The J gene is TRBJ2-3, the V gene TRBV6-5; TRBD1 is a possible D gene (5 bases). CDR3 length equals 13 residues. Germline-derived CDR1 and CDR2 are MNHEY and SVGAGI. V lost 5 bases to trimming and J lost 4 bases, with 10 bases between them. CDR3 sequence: CASSGAGADTQYF. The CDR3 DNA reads TGTGCCAGCAGTGGGGCTGGGGCAGATACGCAGTATTTT.

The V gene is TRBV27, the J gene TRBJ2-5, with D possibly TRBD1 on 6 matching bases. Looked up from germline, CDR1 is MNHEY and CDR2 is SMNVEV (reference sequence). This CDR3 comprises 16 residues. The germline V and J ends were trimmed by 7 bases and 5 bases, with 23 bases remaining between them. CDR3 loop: CASKKSQGAFLETQYF. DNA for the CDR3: TGTGCCAGCAAAAAATCACAGGGCGCCTTCTTGGAGACCCAGTACTTC.

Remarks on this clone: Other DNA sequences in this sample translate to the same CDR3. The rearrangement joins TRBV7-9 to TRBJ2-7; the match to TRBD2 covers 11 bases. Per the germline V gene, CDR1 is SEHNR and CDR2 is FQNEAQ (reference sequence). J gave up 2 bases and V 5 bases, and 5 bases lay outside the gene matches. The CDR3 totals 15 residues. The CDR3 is CASSRGLADTYEQYF. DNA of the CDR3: TGTGCCAGCAGCAGGGGACTAGCGGATACCTACGAGCAGTACTTC.

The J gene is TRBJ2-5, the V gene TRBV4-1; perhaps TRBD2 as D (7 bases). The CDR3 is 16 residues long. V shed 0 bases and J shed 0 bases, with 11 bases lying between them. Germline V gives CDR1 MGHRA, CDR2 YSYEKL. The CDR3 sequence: CASSQEGGGNQETQYF. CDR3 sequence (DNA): TGCGCCAGCAGCCAAGAAGGGGGGGGTAACCAAGAGACCCAGTACTTC.

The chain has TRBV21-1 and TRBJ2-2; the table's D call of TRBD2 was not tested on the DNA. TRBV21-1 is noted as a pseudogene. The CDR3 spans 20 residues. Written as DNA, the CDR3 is TGTGCCCCAGCAATCCCCGGGACTAGCGGGAGTAAGGGTAGAACCGGGGAGCTGTTTTTT. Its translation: CAPAIPGTSGSKGRTGELFF.

The CDR3 loop reads CASSGNRGPSYNEQFF. CDR3 in DNA: TGTGCCAGCAGTGGGAACAGGGGGCCATCCTACAATGAGCAGTTCTTC. V and J are TRBV28 and TRBJ2-1; 9 bases are a match to TRBD1. Germline CDR1 and CDR2: MDHEN and SYDVKM. The CDR3 length is 16 residues. V dropped 5 bases and J dropped 1; count of bases not matched to a gene: 6.

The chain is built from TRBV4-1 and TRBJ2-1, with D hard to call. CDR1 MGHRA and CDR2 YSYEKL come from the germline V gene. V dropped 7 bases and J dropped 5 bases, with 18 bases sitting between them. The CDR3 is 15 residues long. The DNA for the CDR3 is TGCGCCAGCACCCCCCGGTGGGGTAAGGACAATGAGCAGTTCTTC. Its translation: CASTPRWGKDNEQFF.

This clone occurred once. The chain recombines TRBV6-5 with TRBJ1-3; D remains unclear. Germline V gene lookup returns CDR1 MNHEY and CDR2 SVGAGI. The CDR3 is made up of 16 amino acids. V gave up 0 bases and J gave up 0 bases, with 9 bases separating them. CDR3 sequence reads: CASSYSNGYSGNTIYF. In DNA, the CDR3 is TGTGCCAGCAGTTACTCGAACGGATACTCTGGAAACACCATATATTTT.

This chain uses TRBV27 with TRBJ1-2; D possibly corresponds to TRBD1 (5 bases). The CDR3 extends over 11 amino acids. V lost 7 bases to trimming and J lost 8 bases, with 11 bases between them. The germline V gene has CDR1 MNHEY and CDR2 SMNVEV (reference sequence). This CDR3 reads CASTGGLGYTF. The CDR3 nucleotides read TGTGCCAGCACGGGGGGTCTGGGCTACACCTTC.

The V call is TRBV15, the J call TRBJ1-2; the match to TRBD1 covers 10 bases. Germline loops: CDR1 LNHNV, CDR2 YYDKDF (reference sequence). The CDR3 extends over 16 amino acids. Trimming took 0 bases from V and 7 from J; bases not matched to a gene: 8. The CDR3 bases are TGTGCCACCAGCAGAGATTACGGACAGGGGGATGGTGGCTACACCTTC. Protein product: CATSRDYGQGDGGYTF.

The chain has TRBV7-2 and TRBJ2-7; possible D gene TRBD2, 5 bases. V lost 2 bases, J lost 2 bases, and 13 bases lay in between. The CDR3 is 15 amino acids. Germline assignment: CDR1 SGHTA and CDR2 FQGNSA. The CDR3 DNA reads TGTGCCAGCAGCTTACAAGCGGACGGAGCCTACGAGCAGTACTTC. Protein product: CASSLQADGAYEQYF.

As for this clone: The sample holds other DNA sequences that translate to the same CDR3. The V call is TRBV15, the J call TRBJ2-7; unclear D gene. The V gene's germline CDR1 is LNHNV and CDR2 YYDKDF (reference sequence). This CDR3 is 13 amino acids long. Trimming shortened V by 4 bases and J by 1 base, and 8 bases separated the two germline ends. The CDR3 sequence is CATSIGRSYEQYF. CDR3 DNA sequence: TGTGCCACCAGCATCGGCAGGTCCTACGAGCAGTACTTC.

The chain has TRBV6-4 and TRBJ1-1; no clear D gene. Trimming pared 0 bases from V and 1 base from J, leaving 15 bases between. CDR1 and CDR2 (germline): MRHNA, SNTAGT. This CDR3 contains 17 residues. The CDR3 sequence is CASSDSQLFLKNTEAFF. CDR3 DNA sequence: TGTGCCAGCAGTGACTCTCAGCTGTTCCTTAAGAACACTGAAGCTTTCTTT.